The text below deals with one T cell receptor beta chain. CDR1 and CDR2 from the germline V gene are DFQATT and SNEGSKA (reference sequence). The CDR3 covers 11 residues. The junction had 0 bases not matched to a gene; V was cut back by 6 bases and J by 2 bases. The source of the sample is a study of blood T cell repertoires in COVID-19. Study context: Donors in the United States, Italy and Spain gave samples during acute or convalescent COVID-19.

As processed by the authors: Reference gene primer amplification gave nucleated cell count estimates. Generated by immunoSEQ multiplex PCR, the TCRdb table keeps only in-frame clones and is missing some. V and J calls and clone size are given by that table; D and trimming were obtained from the DNA. Altogether fewer than 140,000 clones are present, roughly four fifths being singletons, with the ten largest covering roughly 6%. The chain combines TRBV20-1 with TRBJ2-7; 8 bases map to TRBD1. The source of this sequence is an elderly man with COVID-19, enrolled during active disease. The specimen was peripheral blood. The CDR3 is CSADRAYEQYF. CDR3 coding DNA: TGCAGTGCGGACAGGGCCTACGAGCAGTACTTC.